This T cell receptor (beta chain) was documented in a study of cytomegalovirus exposure and HLA in healthy donors. Points from the study as a whole: Presence/absence analyses treated sequencing depth as roughly uniform across donors.

Germline V gene data show CDR1 as MDHEN and CDR2 as SYDVKM. V gave up 0 bases and J gave up 9 bases, with 9 bases separating them. This CDR3 comprises 12 residues. Details on this clone: Its antigen is not identified.

PCR involved 60 Vbeta and 13 Jbeta primers. Sequencing used immunoSEQ multiplex PCR; TCRdb keeps in-frame clones, though not all of them. The data show around 150,000 clones, approximately 90% seen once. Material: PBMCs. The chain is built from TRBV28 and TRBJ2-7; D gene ambiguous. The sequence was collected from a woman aged 25 to 39 in good health and CMV-seronegative. This CDR3 reads CASSLWGSGQYF. CDR3 sequence (DNA): TGTGCCAGCAGTTTATGGGGTTCGGGGCAGTACTTC. The variable domain in full, completed from reference TRBV28 and TRBJ2-7, reads DVKVTQSSRYLVKRTGEKVFLECVQDMDHENMFWYRQDPGLGLRLIYFSYDVKMKEKGDIPEGYSVSREKKERFSLILESASTNQTSMYLCASSLWGSGQYFGPGTRLTVT.